This record looks at one T cell receptor (beta chain) sequence and its context. The antigen is undetermined. The junction differs from germline at one of its ends, possibly a read error. The germline gives CDR1 MGHDK, CDR2 SYGVNS. The CDR3 extends over 14 amino acids. Assay used: immunoSEQ multiplex PCR; TCRdb lists only in-frame clones, some missing. The table has about 82,000 clones, 90% seen once; the top ten hold 0.3% to 0.45%. This record belongs to a study of OX40 agonist ivuxolimab in advanced cancers. Study-level background: Patients received ivuxolimab, an agonistic anti-OX40 (CD134) antibody. Intravenous ivuxolimab at 0.01 to 10 mg/kg was given to patients every 2 weeks. Study-wide points: Both blood CD4+ and CD8+ T cells showed clonal growth by week 6 at 0.1 to 3.0 mg/kg. Expanded clones tended on average to be more numerous among CD8+ T cells than CD4+.

The chain combines TRBV25-1 with TRBJ1-6; D ambiguous. Sequenced material: CD4+ or CD8+ T cells sorted from blood, taken in a trial of the OX40 agonist ivuxolimab. This clonotype originated in an adult with an advanced solid tumor such as melanoma, head and neck, liver or kidney cancer. The DNA of the CDR3 is TGTGCCAGCAAAGAGGCAGGTTATAGTTCACCCCTCCACTTT. It yields the protein CASKEAGYSSPLHF.